Below, one TCR beta chain is given with its context. Antigen specificity is unknown. The sample belongs to a study of post-analysis software for immune sequencing data. Across the whole study: Recorded disease courses covered relapsing-remitting, secondary progressive and progressive-relapsing multiple sclerosis. Some patients had no subtype annotation.

Findings and limits, study-wide: Patients showed TRBV5-6, TRBV5-1 and TRBV20-1 among roughly 5 TRBV segments more frequent than in controls. The authors found that F measure strongly co-clustered same-batch samples.

Presence of unique molecular identifiers characterized the TCR beta cDNA libraries. When roughly 1 to 10 million T cells were used, they gave hundreds of thousands of cDNA molecules. TCRdb re-called the PCR reads through MiXCR, storing one row per CDR3 protein. The sample holds fewer than 850,000 distinct CDR3 sequences; roughly 50% are singletons and the top ten take approximately 5%. Trimming removed 2 bases at V and 1 base at J, with 18 bases between. The germline gives CDR1 PRHDT, CDR2 FYEKMQ (reference sequence). CDR3 length: 19 amino acids. This TCR was recovered from a girl aged 5-17 years with multiple sclerosis. The chain combines TRBV13 with TRBJ2-6; tentatively, D is TRBD2 (6 bases). Sequencing input: blood. CDR3 residues: CASSLRGGIPGSGANVLTF. The DNA of the CDR3 is TGTGCCAGCAGCTTAAGAGGCGGGATTCCCGGGTCTGGGGCCAACGTCCTGACTTTC.